This TCR beta chain originates from a study of control samples from healthy donors and cancer patients. Measured with immunoSEQ multiplex PCR; TCRdb has only the in-frame clones, and not every one. The profile shows around 110,000 clones, over 90% of them singletons. Deletions cut 7 bases from V and 2 bases from J, with 8 bases between. Germline V lookup: CDR1 LNHDA, CDR2 SQIVND (reference sequence). The CDR3 has 13 amino acids. The sequenced sample consisted of blood. This TCR was recovered from a man aged 30-40 years in good health. The V and J genes are TRBV19 and TRBJ1-4; D is unclear. CDR3 nucleotides: TGTGCCAGTAAGAGGGAGACTAATGAAAAACTGTTTTTT. This sequence encodes CASKRETNEKLFF.